Presented here are 25 T cell receptor beta chains from one specimen sequenced in a study of T cell responses to AZD1222 COVID-19 vaccine. Sequencing was performed with immunoSEQ multiplex PCR; in TCRdb, only in-frame clones are kept and a portion is missing. There are about 150,000 clones in the sample; around 88% occur only once, and roughly 3.5% lies in the top ten. The sample here was peripheral blood, taken on day 0 of MenACWY control vaccination. All receptors come from an adult in good health.

V gene TRBV21-1 combines with J gene TRBJ2-2; TRBD1 is taken as the D call from the table, unchecked against the DNA. TRBV21-1 is labeled a pseudogene. CDR3 length equals 17 residues. CDR3 in amino acids: CASSPSRQGQDTGELFF. The CDR3 DNA follows: TGTGCCAGCAGCCCAAGTCGACAGGGACAGGACACCGGGGAGCTGTTTTTT.

The rearrangement links TRBV5-6 to TRBJ1-2, with 12 bases identical to TRBD1. J lost 8 bases, V lost 4 bases, and 9 bases had no gene match. This CDR3 has 15 residues. Per germline, CDR1 SGHDT and CDR2 YYEEEE. The CDR3 sequence: CASSPPGQGAGGYTF. DNA for the CDR3: TGTGCCAGCAGCCCCCCGGGACAGGGGGCAGGGGGCTACACCTTC.

The V call is TRBV6-6, the J call TRBJ1-1; D unresolved. CDR1 and CDR2 from the germline V gene are MNHNY and SVGAGI (reference sequence). The CDR3 is made up of 13 amino acids. V was clipped by 5 bases and J by 0 bases, with 7 bases between them. The CDR3 here is CASSPYLNTEAFF. CDR3 nucleotide sequence: TGTGCCAGCAGTCCCTATTTGAACACTGAAGCTTTCTTT.

V is TRBV28 and J is TRBJ1-2; TRBD1 matches 8 bases. Germline-derived CDR1 and CDR2 are MDHEN and SYDVKM. V lost 0 bases to trimming and J lost 2 bases; unmatched junction nucleotides: 14. CDR3 size: 19 residues. The DNA for the CDR3 is TGTGCCAGCAGTTTATGGGACAGGGCCTCCCCTTTGGCAAACTATGGCTACACCTTC. Translated: CASSLWDRASPLANYGYTF.

On this clone: An end of the junction differs from the germline gene, which may be a read error. The genes are TRBV6-4 and TRBJ2-4; D could derive from TRBD1 or TRBD2 (5 bases each). Germline assignment: CDR1 MRHNA and CDR2 SNTAGT. CDR3 size: 13 residues. The CDR3 DNA reads as TGTGCCAGCAGCTCTATCCGGGACGTAAGTAGGCACTTC. Residues: CASSSIRDVSRHF.

The chain couples TRBV6-6 to TRBJ2-2, with 9 bases fitting TRBD1. V trimming: 6 bases; J trimming: 6 bases; junction bases outside the gene matches: 5. This CDR3 comprises 14 residues. Per the germline V gene, CDR1 is MNHNY and CDR2 is SVGAGI (reference sequence). CDR3 DNA: TGTGCCAGCAGCCGACAGGGGGGGCCCGGGGAGCTGTTTTTT. It is translated as CASSRQGGPGELFF.

J is TRBJ1-1 and V is TRBV4-1, with a tentative D call TRBD1 (6 bases). Germline CDR1 reads MGHRA; CDR2 reads YSYEKL. The V and J ends lost 0 bases and 7 bases respectively, with 15 bases between them. The CDR3 sequence is 15 residues long. The CDR3 here is CASSQEYRVRGEAFF. CDR3 DNA sequence: TGCGCCAGCAGCCAAGAATACAGGGTGCGCGGTGAAGCTTTCTTT.

The chain combines TRBV9 with TRBJ1-4; D is uncertain. Germline V gene data show CDR1 as SGDLS and CDR2 as YYNGEE. CDR3 size: 15 residues. The V end was cut by 3 bases, the J end by 5 bases, with 14 bases between. CDR3 protein: CASSGGLALNEKLFF. As DNA, the CDR3 is TGTGCCAGCAGCGGAGGACTGGCGTTGAATGAAAAACTGTTTTTT.

The chain uses TRBV6-1 and TRBJ1-1; TRBD1 aligns across 12 bases. The CDR3 has 16 residues. The junction had 4 bases not matched to a gene; V was cut back by 4 bases and J by 1 base. Germline V lookup: CDR1 MNHNS, CDR2 SASEGT. The CDR3 region is CASSVGQGAPNTEAFF. The CDR3 DNA follows: TGTGCCAGCAGTGTGGGACAGGGGGCCCCGAACACTGAAGCTTTCTTT.

V gene TRBV20-1 combines with J gene TRBJ2-3; D possibly corresponds to TRBD2 (5 bases). The CDR3 loop spans 15 amino acids. Germline V lookup: CDR1 DFQATT, CDR2 SNEGSKA (reference sequence). Trimming left V 3 bases short and J 6 bases short, with 19 bases between. CDR3: CSASGLGSSGDTQYF. In nucleotides, the CDR3 is TGCAGTGCTAGTGGGTTAGGGAGTTCCGGGGATACGCAGTATTTT.

J is TRBJ2-7 and V is TRBV27; no clear D gene. The V and J ends lost 1 base and 1 base respectively, with 8 bases between them. Germline assignment: CDR1 MNHEY and CDR2 SMNVEV (reference sequence). There are 14 residues in the CDR3. The CDR3 region has the DNA TGTGCCAGCAGTTTATTGGACGGTTCCTACGAGCAGTACTTC. Its protein is CASSLLDGSYEQYF.

This clone was seen only a few times. Written as DNA, the CDR3 is TGTGCTAGTGGTAGCTCCGGGACAGATACGCAGTATTTT. It specifies CASGSSGTDTQYF. The chain carries TRBV12-5 and TRBJ2-3; D not certain. The germline V gene has CDR1 LGHNT and CDR2 FRNRAP. The CDR3 contains 13 residues. V was pared by 5 bases and J by 3 bases, with 9 bases between.

DNA of the CDR3: TGTGCCAGCAGTATGACGGCTAACACGGCAGCTTTCTTT. Protein sequence: CASSMTANTAAFF. V is TRBV6-5 and J is TRBJ1-1; D ambiguous. This CDR3 has 13 residues. Germline V gene lookup returns CDR1 MNHEY and CDR2 SVGAGI. V lost 5 bases and J lost 10, with 17 bases in between.

The chain links TRBV28 to TRBJ2-5, with 12 nucleotides matching TRBD2. The J segment lost 2 bases and the V segment lost 6 bases, leaving 13 bases of the junction unmatched. The CDR3 contains 18 residues. The germline gives CDR1 MDHEN, CDR2 SYDVKM. This CDR3 reads CASSLTSGRGPKQETQYF. The CDR3 coding sequence is TGTGCCAGCAGCCTGACTAGCGGGAGAGGACCCAAACAAGAGACCCAGTACTTC. The variable domain in full, completed from reference TRBV28 and TRBJ2-5, reads DVKVTQSSRYLVKRTGEKVFLECVQDMDHENMFWYRQDPGLGLRLIYFSYDVKMKEKGDIPEGYSVSREKKERFSLILESASTNQTSMYLCASSLTSGRGPKQETQYFGPGTRLLVL.

The chain joins TRBV10-3 to TRBJ2-1; TRBD1 aligns across 7 bases. Germline CDR1 and CDR2: ENHRY and SYGVKD. J was trimmed by 3 bases and V by 10 bases; bases with no gene match: 9. This CDR3 is 14 amino acids long. CDR3 sequence: CATRNRDSYNEQFF. The CDR3 DNA is TGTGCCACTAGAAACCGGGACAGCTACAATGAGCAGTTCTTC.

In DNA form, the CDR3 reads TGTGCCAGCAGTGAACGGACAGGCCTCTCACCCCTCCACTTT. Translated, it gives CASSERTGLSPLHF. The chain uses TRBV6-4 and TRBJ1-6; the match to TRBD1 covers 7 bases. The CDR3 runs to 14 residues. The J segment lost 10 bases and the V segment lost 3 bases, leaving 6 bases of the junction unmatched. Germline V CDR1 and CDR2: MRHNA, SNTAGT.

Written as DNA, the CDR3 is TGTGCCAGCAGCGACGGACATTACAATGAGCAGTTCTTC. Translation gives CASSDGHYNEQFF. The chain combines TRBV7-2 with TRBJ2-1; possible D gene TRBD1, 5 bases. Germline V gene data show CDR1 as SGHTA and CDR2 as FQGNSA. The V and J ends lost 5 bases and 4 bases respectively, with 9 bases between them. CDR3 length: 13 residues.

V usage is TRBV5-4 and J usage is TRBJ2-2, with TRBD2 matching over 15 bases. Germline V CDR1 and CDR2: SGHNT, YYREEE (reference sequence). The CDR3 extends over 17 amino acids. J was trimmed by 6 bases and V by 7 bases; bases with no gene match: 10. In DNA, the CDR3 is TGTGCCAGCTACGGACTAGCGGGAGGGCCCAGGCCCGGGGAGCTGTTTTTT. Amino acids: CASYGLAGGPRPGELFF.

The chain employs TRBV6-1 and TRBJ1-2, with D tentatively TRBD1 (5 bases). Trimming stripped 3 bases from V and 2 bases from J, with 7 bases between. Germline values: CDR1 MNHNS, CDR2 SASEGT. This CDR3 is 13 amino acids long. CDR3 coding DNA: TGTGCCAGCAGTGAGTCAGGGAACTATGGCTACACCTTC. Its translation: CASSESGNYGYTF.

This clone has a single count. This chain links TRBV19 with TRBJ1-5, with D perhaps TRBD1 (5 bases). Germline CDR1 and CDR2: LNHDA and SQIVND (reference sequence). The CDR3 consists of 16 residues. V lost 2 bases to trimming and J lost 5 bases, with 16 bases between them. CDR3 coding DNA: TGTGCCAGTAGTATAAAGTGGGGGTTGGGAGATCAGCCCCAGCATTTT. It specifies CASSIKWGLGDQPQHF.

The J gene is TRBJ2-5, the V gene TRBV6-6; D is unresolved. The CDR3 runs to 12 residues. Between the trimmed V and J ends, which lost 2 bases and 7 bases, there was a span of 8 bases. The germline CDR1 and CDR2 sequences are MNHNY and SVGAGI (reference sequence). CDR3 coding DNA: TGTGCCAGCAGTTACGTGTTGGGGACCCAGTACTTC. It encodes CASSYVLGTQYF.

J is TRBJ2-3 and V is TRBV5-4, with no clear D. The CDR3 loop spans 13 amino acids. The ends were cut back, 5 bases at V and 2 bases at J, with 9 bases in the middle. CDR1 is SGHNT, CDR2 YYREEE, per germline (reference sequence). The CDR3 coding sequence is TGTGCCAGCAGACCGGACGCCACAGATACGCAGTATTTT. As protein: CASRPDATDTQYF.

This clone was counted a single time. The chain is built from TRBV7-2 and TRBJ1-2; 7 positions match TRBD1. The V gene's germline CDR1 is SGHTA and CDR2 FQGNSA. The CDR3 extends over 15 amino acids. The V and J ends lost 5 bases and 4 bases, in that order; junction bases with no gene match: 10. The CDR3 nucleotides read TGTGCCAGCAGCCCGGGAGTAGGACAGGCCTATGGCTACACCTTC. Its protein is CASSPGVGQAYGYTF.

V gene TRBV14 combines with J gene TRBJ2-5; 10 positions agree with TRBD1. The length of the CDR3 is 18 residues. Germline V gene sequence: CDR1 SGHDN, CDR2 FVKESK. Trimming cost V 1 base and J 7 bases; bases outside gene matches: 15. The CDR3 sequence: CASSQGFLRQGASGTQYF. The DNA of the CDR3 is TGTGCCAGCAGCCAAGGTTTTTTGAGACAGGGGGCTTCGGGGACCCAGTACTTC.

This chain uses TRBV11-3 with TRBJ1-2, with a weak D call TRBD1 (5 bases). V lost 5 bases and J lost 7, with 17 bases in between. This CDR3 has 14 residues. The germline V gene encodes CDR1 SGHNT and CDR2 YENEEA. This chain's CDR3 is CASSQTGTTSGYTF. In DNA form, the CDR3 reads TGTGCCAGCAGCCAAACCGGGACGACGAGTGGCTACACCTTC.